The entry that follows covers one TCR beta chain sequence. Clones were read by immunoSEQ multiplex PCR, and TCRdb kept only the in-frame ones, dropping some. The sample contains about 2.4 million clones, approximately 93% of which appear only once. Division of CD4+ cells produced a CD45RA+ naive subset and a CD45RA-negative memory subset. This sample is drawn from a study of shared clonotypes between healthy human individuals. Study overall: CD4 naive and CD4 memory each took three plates per donor, while CD8 naive took two and CD8 memory one.

CDR1 is MGHRA and CDR2 is YSYEKL in the germline V gene. V was shortened by 3 bases and J by 7 bases, with 11 bases between the two germline ends. The CDR3 is made up of 13 amino acids. This chain joins TRBV4-1 and TRBJ2-3, with D tentatively TRBD1 or TRBD2 (5 bases each). This receptor was taken from a man aged 18 to 35 in good health. Some clones in this sample may be carry-over from other donors' samples. Material: naive CD4+ T cells from PBMCs. Subset described: CD45RA+ positively selected. The CDR3 region is CASSQGVRHTQYF. The CDR3 nucleotides read TGCGCCAGCAGCCAGGGGGTCAGGCATACGCAGTATTTT.